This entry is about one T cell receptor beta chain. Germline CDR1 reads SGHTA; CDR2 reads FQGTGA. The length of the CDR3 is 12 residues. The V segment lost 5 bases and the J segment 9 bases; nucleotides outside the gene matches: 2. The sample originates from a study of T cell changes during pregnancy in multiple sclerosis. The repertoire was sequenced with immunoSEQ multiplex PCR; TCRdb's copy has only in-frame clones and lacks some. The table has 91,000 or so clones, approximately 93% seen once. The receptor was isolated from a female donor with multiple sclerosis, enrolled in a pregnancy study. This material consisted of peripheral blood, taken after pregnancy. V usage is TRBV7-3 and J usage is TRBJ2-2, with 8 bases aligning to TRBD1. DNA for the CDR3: TGTGCCAGCAGCCGACAGGGGCGGGAGCTGTTTTTT. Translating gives CASSRQGRELFF.